This entry concerns a single TCR beta chain. This clone was seen ten or more times. Its antigen is not yet known. Base qualities are missing; no much larger clone stands one base away. Using the deep immunoSEQ assay, TCR CDR3 regions were amplified from genomic DNA by multiplex PCR. Extracted genomic DNA from each cell subset was spread evenly across all wells of several immunoSEQ 96-well plates, with each plate serving as a replicate. For unsorted PBMC, 250 to 300 ng genomic DNA, equal to tens of thousands of T cell genomes, was loaded into each replicate PCR. Genomic DNA from unsorted PBMC was sequenced over ten immunoSEQ deep assay plates. Purified libraries were measured with a Qubit 3.0 fluorometer, size-checked on a Bioanalyzer 2100, and measured again with the KAPA Library Quantification kit. Every immunoSEQ 96-well plate was sequenced on a dedicated single-read 150-cycle Illumina NextSeq 550 flow cell. Concerning the study's data processing: Because the immunoSEQ output held only junctional sequences and lacked quality scores, the filtering could not match the filtering applied to full-length reads. To assign V/J genes and CDR3, sequences were annotated using PyIR, a Python wrapper for IgBLAST v1.9, with IMGT germline references. Any read was removed if the V/J assignment was weak (E-value above 1e-6), the CDR3 was missing, or the read contained stop codons, out-of-frame junctions, or ambiguous translated residues. V3J clonotypes were defined by identical inferred V gene, J gene, and CDR3 amino acid sequence. Percentage overlap between repertoires was calculated by dividing the number of shared unique clonotypes by the size of the smaller repertoire. RTK rarefaction, the Chao1 estimator, and Recon v2.1 estimates of unobserved clonotypes were used to assess repertoire richness. TCRdb holds this immuneACCESS table with in-frame rearrangements only. Some clones are missing; in checked studies, unresolved V genes explain under half, and the rest has no known cause. V, J and clone size derive from that table, while D and trimming were established from the DNA sequence. The sample contains under 600,000 clones, roughly 72% of them found a single time. The ten largest clones add up to approximately 12% of the sample.

Donors were healthy HIV-negative adults with no recently reported acute infections or vaccinations. All donors were Caucasian adults living in Nashville, Tennessee, USA. For unsorted samples, some 87 million PBMCs were counted, and genomic DNA was extracted using the QIAamp DNA Blood Mini kit. Blood was collected by leukapheresis, and PBMCs were isolated by Ficoll-Histopaque density gradient centrifugation and then cryopreserved in liquid nitrogen vapor phase. This specimen comes from a study of shared clonotypes between healthy human individuals (dated by TCRdb to 2018 to 2020). At the level of the whole study: The cohort included a few men and a couple of women between 18 and 49 years of age. Different laboratories and diverse techniques were used to prepare libraries and sequence TCR repertoires, to increase sequencing depth and limit assay-specific biases. Blood TCR repertoires of roughly 5 healthy adults were deeply sequenced to estimate repertoire size and the extent of clonotype sharing between individuals. Leukapheresis yielded between about 0.94 and 9 billion PBMCs per donor. Paper-wide results and their limitations: The genetic and exposure-history diversity represented was limited by the small number of donors. Pairwise subsampling led to the expectation that sequencing depth would affect the degree of clonotype sharing among donors. Only blood was sampled, and tissue TCR repertoires likely differ from those in blood.

According to the germline V gene, CDR1 reads KGHSH and CDR2 reads LQKENI. V is cut back by 4 bases and J by 7 bases, with 9 bases in the junction unmatched. Including the terminal cysteine and phenylalanine, the CDR3 comprises 14 residues. Just the 42-base CDR3 DNA is kept, in frame starting at base 1. The TCR was taken from a woman between 40 and 55 years old in good health. Some clones in this sample may be carry-over from other donors' samples. The rearrangement joined TRBV18 to TRBJ1-1; 7 bases in the junction line up with TRBD1. Input material: PBMCs. The CDR3 protein is CASSLQGSEGEAFF. The nucleotide sequence reads as follows: TGTGCCAGCTCACTACAGGGGAGCGAGGGTGAAGCTTTCTTT.